This T cell receptor (beta chain) originates from a study of tumor-infiltrating lymphocytes in primary liver carcinoma. Turning to the study itself: These were node-negative, non-metastatic T1-T3 tumors of roughly 4 to 11 cm. Study results and caveats: Tumor region pairs showed greater overlap than either tumor-adjacent or tumor-blood pairs did. Found in all five tumor regions were only about 7.5-25% of top clones.

Total RNA (approximately 450 ng) served as template for TCR beta cDNA synthesis primed by a constant-region primer. Library construction for TCR beta comprised three nested multiplex PCR rounds performed with slightly modified ARM-PCR. For approximately 9 cycles apiece, the opening two PCR rounds ran with TRBV1-TRBV30 forward primers and a C-beta reverse primer. TCRdb re-called the multiplex PCR reads through MiXCR, storing one row per CDR3 protein. The sample lists around 80,000 distinct CDR3 sequences, 72% seen once, with just under 20% in the top ten. This clonotype was counted only a few times. Its specificity is not known. A junction boundary mismatches the germline segment, possibly from a read error. CDR1 is SQVTM and CDR2 is ANQGSEA in the germline V gene. CDR3 length: 11 amino acids. RNA and DNA were co-extracted from about 19-30 mg of unsorted bulk tissue. Each tumor sample had over 75% viable tumor cells.

Sequenced input: liver tumor tissue from sampling region 1. Noted subset: tumor region T1, superior pole. This clonotype was sampled from a middle-aged man with primary liver carcinoma and hepatitis B virus infection. The rearrangement joins TRBV29-1 to TRBJ1-1, with a weak D call TRBD1 (5 bases). In DNA, the CDR3 is TGCAGCGTGCCAGTGGACACTGTAGCTTTCTTT. Its translation is CSVPVDTVAFF.